The text below deals with one T cell receptor (beta chain). This specimen includes other DNA sequences encoding the same CDR3. This sample was taken from a study of PD-1 blockade in classical Hodgkin lymphoma. The CDR3 totals 17 residues. Per germline, CDR1 SGHAT and CDR2 FQDESV (reference sequence). V gave up 5 bases and J gave up 2 bases, with 20 bases separating them. All patients experienced relapse after autologous stem cell transplantation, and brentuximab vedotin exposure was variable. The assay was immunoSEQ multiplex PCR, and TCRdb's table has in-frame clones only and misses some. Of almost 100,000 clones in the sample, approximately 92% were seen once.

This TCR was recovered from a human donor with classical Hodgkin lymphoma. The chain employs TRBV11-1 and TRBJ2-3; no firm D call. The sample here was peripheral blood mononuclear cells (PBMCs), taken at baseline. The CDR3 nucleotides are TGTGCCAGCAGCGTGCTGCCGCCCAGGATAATCACAGATACGCAGTATTTT. Its translation: CASSVLPPRIITDTQYF. The full variable domain, its missing parts supplied by reference TRBV11-1 and TRBJ2-3, is EAEVAQSPRYKITEKSQAVAFWCDPISGHATLYWYRQILGQGPELLVQFQDESVVDDSQLPKDRFSAERLKGVDSTLKIQPAELGDSAMYLCASSVLPPRIITDTQYFGPGTRLTVL.